Included here is one T cell receptor beta chain sequence, with context. The target antigen is unknown. The record originates from a study of shared clonotypes between healthy human individuals. Across the study: Plates per donor: three CD4 naive, three CD4 memory, two CD8 naive, one CD8 memory.

This CDR3 comprises 14 residues. The ends lost 7 bases at V and 15 bases at J; junction bases unmatched: 14. The assay was immunoSEQ multiplex PCR, and TCRdb's table has in-frame clones only and misses some. This sample has roughly 2,300,000 clones, with roughly 90% found just once. Whole-study results and caveats: Naive subsets generally exceeded memory subsets in estimated richness. Shared clonotypes: about 4.6% naive CD4, about 3.3% naive CD8, 2.3% memory CD4, 0.4% to 0.5% memory CD8. Non-shared clonotypes had lower generation probabilities than clonotypes shared by all four sorted-subset donors.

This TCR was recovered from a man between 18 and 35 years old in good health. Some clones in this sample may be carry-over from other donors' samples. What was sequenced was naive CD4+ T cells from PBMCs. Subset in this sample: CD45RA+ positively selected. The chain couples TRBV6-7 to TRBJ2-4, with TRBD2 matching over 11 bases. TRBV6-7 is identified as an open reading frame with a role that is uncertain. The DNA for the CDR3 is TGTGCCAGCACGTCTAGCGGGAGGCCCGGGCCCCCGTACTTC. It is translated as CASTSSGRPGPPYF.